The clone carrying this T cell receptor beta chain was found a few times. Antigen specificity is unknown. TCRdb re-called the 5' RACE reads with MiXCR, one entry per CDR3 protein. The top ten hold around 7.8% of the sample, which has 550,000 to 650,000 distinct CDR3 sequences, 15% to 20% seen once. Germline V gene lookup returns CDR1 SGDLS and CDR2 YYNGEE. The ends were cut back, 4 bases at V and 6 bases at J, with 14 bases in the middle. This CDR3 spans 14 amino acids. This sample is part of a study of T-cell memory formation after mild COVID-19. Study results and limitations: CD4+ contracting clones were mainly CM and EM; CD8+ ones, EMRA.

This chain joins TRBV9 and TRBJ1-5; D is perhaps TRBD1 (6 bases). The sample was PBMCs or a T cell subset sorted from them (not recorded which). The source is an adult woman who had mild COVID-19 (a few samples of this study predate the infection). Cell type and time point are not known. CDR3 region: CASSPEQGFQPQHF. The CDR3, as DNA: TGTGCCAGCAGCCCCGAACAGGGCTTTCAGCCCCAGCATTTT.